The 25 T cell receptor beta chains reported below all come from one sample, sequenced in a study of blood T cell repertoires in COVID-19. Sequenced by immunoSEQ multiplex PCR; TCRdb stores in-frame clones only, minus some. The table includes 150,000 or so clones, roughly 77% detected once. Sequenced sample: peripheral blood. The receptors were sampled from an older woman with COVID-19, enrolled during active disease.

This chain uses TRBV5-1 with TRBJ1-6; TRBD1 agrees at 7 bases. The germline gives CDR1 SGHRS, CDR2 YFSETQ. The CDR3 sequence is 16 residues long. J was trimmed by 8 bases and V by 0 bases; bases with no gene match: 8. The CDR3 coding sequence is TGCGCCAGCAGCTTGGGGAAACAGGGGAAGGATTCACCCCTCCACTTT. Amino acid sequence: CASSLGKQGKDSPLHF.

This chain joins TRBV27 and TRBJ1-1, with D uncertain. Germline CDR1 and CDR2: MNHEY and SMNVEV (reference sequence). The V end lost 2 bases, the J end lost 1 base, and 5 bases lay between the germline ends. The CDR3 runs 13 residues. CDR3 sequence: CASSLGPNTEAFF. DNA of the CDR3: TGTGCCAGCAGTTTAGGCCCGAACACTGAAGCTTTCTTT.

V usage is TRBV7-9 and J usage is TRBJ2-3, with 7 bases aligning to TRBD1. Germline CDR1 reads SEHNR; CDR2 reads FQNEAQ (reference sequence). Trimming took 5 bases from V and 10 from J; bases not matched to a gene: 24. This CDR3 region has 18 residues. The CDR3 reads CASSLGARQGMDGYAQYF. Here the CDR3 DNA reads TGTGCCAGCAGCCTAGGGGCCAGACAGGGAATGGATGGGTACGCGCAGTATTTT. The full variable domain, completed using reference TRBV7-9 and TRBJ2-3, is DTGVSQNPRHKITKRGQNVTFRCDPISEHNRLYWYRQTLGQGPEFLTYFQNEAQLEKSRLLSDRFSAERPKGSFSTLEIQRTEQGDSAMYLCASSLGARQGMDGYAQYFGPGTRLTVL.

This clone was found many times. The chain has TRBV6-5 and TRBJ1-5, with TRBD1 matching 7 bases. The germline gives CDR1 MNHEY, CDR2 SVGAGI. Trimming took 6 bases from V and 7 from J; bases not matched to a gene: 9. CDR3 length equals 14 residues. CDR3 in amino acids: CASRQTQGGQPQHF. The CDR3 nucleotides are TGTGCCAGCAGACAAACCCAGGGGGGACAGCCCCAGCATTTT.

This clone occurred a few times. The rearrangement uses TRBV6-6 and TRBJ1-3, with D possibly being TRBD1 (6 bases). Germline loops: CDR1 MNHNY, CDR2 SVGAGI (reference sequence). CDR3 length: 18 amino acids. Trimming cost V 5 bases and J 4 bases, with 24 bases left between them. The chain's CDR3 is CASSPTALGQSPGNTIYF. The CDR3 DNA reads TGTGCCAGCAGTCCGACTGCTCTCGGACAGTCTCCAGGAAACACCATATATTTT.

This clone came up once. CDR3: CASSLTVGWDRGLDTQYF. The CDR3 nucleotides are TGTGCCAGCAGCTTAACTGTGGGGTGGGACAGGGGTTTGGATACGCAGTATTTT. The chain carries TRBV7-9 and TRBJ2-3, with TRBD1 matching 10 bases. The CDR3 spans 18 residues. CDR1 SEHNR and CDR2 FQNEAQ come from the germline V gene (reference sequence). J gave up 6 bases and V 2 bases, and 14 bases lay outside the gene matches.

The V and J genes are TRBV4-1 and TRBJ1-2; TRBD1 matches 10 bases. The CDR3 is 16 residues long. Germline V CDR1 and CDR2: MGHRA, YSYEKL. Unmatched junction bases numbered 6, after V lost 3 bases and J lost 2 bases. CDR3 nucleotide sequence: TGCGCCAGCAGCCACCCCCTGGACAGGGGGAACTATGGCTACACCTTC. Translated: CASSHPLDRGNYGYTF.

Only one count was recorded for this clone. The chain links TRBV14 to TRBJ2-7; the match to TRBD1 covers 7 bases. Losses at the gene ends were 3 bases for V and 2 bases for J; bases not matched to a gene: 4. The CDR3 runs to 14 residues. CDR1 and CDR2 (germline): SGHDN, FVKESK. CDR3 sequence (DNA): TGTGCCAGCAGCCAGGGGACAGAGACCTACGAGCAGTACTTC. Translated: CASSQGTETYEQYF. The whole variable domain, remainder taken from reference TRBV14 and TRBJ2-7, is EAGVTQFPSHSVIEKGQTVTLRCDPISGHDNLYWYRRVMGKEIKFLLHFVKESKQDESGMPNNRFLAERTGGTYSTLKVQPAELEDSGVYFCASSQGTETYEQYFGPGTRLTVT.

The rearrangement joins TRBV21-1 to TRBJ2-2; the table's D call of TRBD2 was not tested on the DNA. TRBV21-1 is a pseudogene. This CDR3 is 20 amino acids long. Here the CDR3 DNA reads TGTGCCAGCAGCAAAGGTGGGCGGCTAGCGGGGGCCAATGGAGGCGGGGAGCTGTTTTTT. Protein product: CASSKGGRLAGANGGGELFF.

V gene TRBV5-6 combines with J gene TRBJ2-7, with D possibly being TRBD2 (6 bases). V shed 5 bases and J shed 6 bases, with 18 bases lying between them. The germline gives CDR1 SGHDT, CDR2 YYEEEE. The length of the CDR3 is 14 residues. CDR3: CASRATSWESEQYF. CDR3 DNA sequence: TGTGCCAGCAGAGCGACTAGTTGGGAGTCCGAGCAGTACTTC. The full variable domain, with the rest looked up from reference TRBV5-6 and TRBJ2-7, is DAGVTQSPTHLIKTRGQQVTLRCSPKSGHDTVSWYQQALGQGPQFIFQYYEEEERQRGNFPDRFSGHQFPNYSSELNVNALLLGDSALYLCASRATSWESEQYFGPGTRLTVT.

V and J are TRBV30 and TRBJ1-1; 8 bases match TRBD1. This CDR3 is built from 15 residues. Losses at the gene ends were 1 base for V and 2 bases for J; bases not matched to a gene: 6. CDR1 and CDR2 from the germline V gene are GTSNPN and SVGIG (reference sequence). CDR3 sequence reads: CAWSGTDRDNTEAFF. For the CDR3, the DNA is TGTGCCTGGAGTGGGACGGACAGGGATAACACTGAAGCTTTCTTT.

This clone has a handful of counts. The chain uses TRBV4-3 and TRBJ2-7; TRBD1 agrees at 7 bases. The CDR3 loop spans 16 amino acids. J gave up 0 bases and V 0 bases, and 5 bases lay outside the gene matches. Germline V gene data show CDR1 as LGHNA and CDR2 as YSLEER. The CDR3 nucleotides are TGCGCCAGCAGCCAAGAAGGGACAGTTAGCTCCTACGAGCAGTACTTC. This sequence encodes CASSQEGTVSSYEQYF.

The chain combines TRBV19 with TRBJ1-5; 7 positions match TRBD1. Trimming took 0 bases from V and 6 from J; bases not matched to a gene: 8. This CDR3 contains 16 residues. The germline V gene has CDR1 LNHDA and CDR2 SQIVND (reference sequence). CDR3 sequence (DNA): TGTGCCAGTAGTATAGATCGGAGGGGGCTCGGTCAGCCCCAGCATTTT. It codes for CASSIDRRGLGQPQHF.

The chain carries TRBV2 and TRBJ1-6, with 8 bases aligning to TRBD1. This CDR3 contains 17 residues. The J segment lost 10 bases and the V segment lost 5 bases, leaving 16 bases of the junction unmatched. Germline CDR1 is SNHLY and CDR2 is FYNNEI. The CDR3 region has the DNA TGTGCCAGCAGTACCGGGACAGGAGGCCCCGCTAGGTCACCCCTCCACTTT. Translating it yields CASSTGTGGPARSPLHF.

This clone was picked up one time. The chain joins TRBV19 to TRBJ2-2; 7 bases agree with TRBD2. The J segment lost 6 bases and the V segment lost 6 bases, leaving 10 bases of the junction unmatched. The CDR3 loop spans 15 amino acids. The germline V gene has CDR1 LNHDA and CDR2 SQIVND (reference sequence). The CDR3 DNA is TGTGCCAGTAGGAAGACTAGCTTATCGGCCGGGGAGCTGTTTTTT. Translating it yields CASRKTSLSAGELFF.

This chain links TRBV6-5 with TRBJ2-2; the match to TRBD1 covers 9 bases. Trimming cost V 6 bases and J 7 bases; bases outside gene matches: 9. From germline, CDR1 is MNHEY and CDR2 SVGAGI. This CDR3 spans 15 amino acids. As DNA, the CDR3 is TGTGCCAGCAGAACCGGGACAGGGATCATCGGGGAGCTGTTTTTT. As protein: CASRTGTGIIGELFF.

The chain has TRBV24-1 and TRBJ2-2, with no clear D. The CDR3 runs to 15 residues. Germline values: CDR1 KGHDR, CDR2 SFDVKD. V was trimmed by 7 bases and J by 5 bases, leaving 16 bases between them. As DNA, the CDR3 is TGTGCCACCAGCAACGGTGAGGTTAGGACCGGGGAGCTGTTTTTT. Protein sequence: CATSNGEVRTGELFF.

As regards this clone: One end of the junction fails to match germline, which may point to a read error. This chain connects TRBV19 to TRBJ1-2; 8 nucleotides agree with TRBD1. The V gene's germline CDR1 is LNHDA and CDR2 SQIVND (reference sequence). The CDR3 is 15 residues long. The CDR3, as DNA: TGTGCCAGTAGTGACCACGGGACAGGCCTCGATGGCTACACTTTC. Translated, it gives CASSDHGTGLDGYTF.

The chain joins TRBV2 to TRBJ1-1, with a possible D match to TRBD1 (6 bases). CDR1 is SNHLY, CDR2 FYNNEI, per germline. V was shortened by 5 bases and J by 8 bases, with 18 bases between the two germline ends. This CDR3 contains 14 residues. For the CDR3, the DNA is TGTGCCAGCAGTTTTCAAGGGGAGGGGGGAGAAGCTTTCTTT. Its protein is CASSFQGEGGEAFF. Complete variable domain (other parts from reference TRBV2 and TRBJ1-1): EPEVTQTPSHQVTQMGQEVILRCVPISNHLYFYWYRQILGQKVEFLVSFYNNEISEKSEIFDDQFSVERPDGSNFTLKIRSTKLEDSAMYFCASSFQGEGGEAFFGQGTRLTVV.

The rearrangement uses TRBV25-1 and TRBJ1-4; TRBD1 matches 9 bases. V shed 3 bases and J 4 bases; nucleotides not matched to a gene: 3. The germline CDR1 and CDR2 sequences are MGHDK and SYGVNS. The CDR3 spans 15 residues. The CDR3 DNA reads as TGTGCCAGCAGTGACCGGACAGGGGTTAATGAAAAACTGTTTTTT. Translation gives CASSDRTGVNEKLFF. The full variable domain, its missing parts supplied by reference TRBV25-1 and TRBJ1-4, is EADIYQTPRYLVIGTGKKITLECSQTMGHDKMYWYQQDPGMELHLIHYSYGVNSTEKGDLSSESTVSRIRTEHFPLTLESARPSHTSQYLCASSDRTGVNEKLFFGSGTQLSVL.

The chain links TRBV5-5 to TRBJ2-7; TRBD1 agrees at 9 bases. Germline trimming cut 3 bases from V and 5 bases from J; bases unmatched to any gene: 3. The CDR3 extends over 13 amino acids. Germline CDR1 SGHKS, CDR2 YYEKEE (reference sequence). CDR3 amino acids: CASSWRDRDEQYF. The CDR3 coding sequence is TGTGCCAGCAGCTGGAGGGACAGGGACGAGCAGTACTTC.

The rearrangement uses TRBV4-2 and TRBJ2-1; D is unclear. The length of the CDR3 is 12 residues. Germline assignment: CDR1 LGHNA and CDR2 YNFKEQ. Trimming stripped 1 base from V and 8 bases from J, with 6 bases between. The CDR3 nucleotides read TGTGCCAGCAGCCAAGGGAGCGATGAGCAGTTCTTC. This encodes CASSQGSDEQFF.

The CDR3 nucleotides are TGTGCCAGCAGCTTAGCGGCGGGGGGGCGTCAAGAGACCCAGTACTTC. Translated: CASSLAAGGRQETQYF. The chain uses TRBV7-2 and TRBJ2-5, with TRBD2 identical over 9 bases. The CDR3 totals 16 residues. Unmatched junction bases numbered 4, after V lost 0 bases and J lost 2 bases. Germline V CDR1 and CDR2: SGHTA, FQGNSA.

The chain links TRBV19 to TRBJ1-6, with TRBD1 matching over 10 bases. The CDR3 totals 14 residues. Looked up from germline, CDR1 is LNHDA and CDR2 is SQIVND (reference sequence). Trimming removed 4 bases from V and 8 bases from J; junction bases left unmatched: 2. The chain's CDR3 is CASSRDRGDSPLHF. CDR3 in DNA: TGTGCCAGTAGTAGGGACAGGGGTGATTCACCCCTCCACTTT. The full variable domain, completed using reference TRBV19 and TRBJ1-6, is DGGITQSPKYLFRKEGQNVTLSCEQNLNHDAMYWYRQDPGQGLRLIYYSQIVNDFQKGDIAEGYSVSREKKESFPLTVTSAQKNPTAFYLCASSRDRGDSPLHFGNGTRLTVT.

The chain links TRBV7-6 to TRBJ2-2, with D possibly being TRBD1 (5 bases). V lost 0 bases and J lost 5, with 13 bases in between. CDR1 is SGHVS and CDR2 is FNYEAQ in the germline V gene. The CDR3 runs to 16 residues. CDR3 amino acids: CASSLARPGNTGELFF. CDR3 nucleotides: TGTGCCAGCAGCTTAGCTAGGCCAGGGAATACCGGGGAGCTGTTTTTT. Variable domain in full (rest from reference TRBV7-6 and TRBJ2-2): GAGVSQSPRYKVTKRGQDVALRCDPISGHVSLYWYRQALGQGPEFLTYFNYEAQQDKSGLPNDRFSAERPEGSISTLTIQRTEQRDSAMYRCASSLARPGNTGELFFGEGSRLTVL.